This TCR beta chain was sequenced during a study of spatial heterogeneity in lung cancer. About the study: The donor population consisted of about 75 patients with untreated, early-stage non-small cell lung cancer. Detection of beta-chain sequences consistently exceeded that of alpha-chain sequences. Sequencing was performed on follow-up PBMC samples when available, collected at a median of approximately 2 years after resection.

This CDR3 spans 15 amino acids. The germline V gene has CDR1 SNHLY and CDR2 FYNNEI. V lost 5 bases and J lost 6; bases outside the gene matches: 8. Study results and caveats: At tumor resection, ubiquitous expanded TCRs were detected in blood more often than later.

Time point specified: blood at routine non-recurrence follow-up after resection. Comment on this clonotype: Its antigen is as yet unknown.

TCRdb reprocessed the 5' RACE reads via MiXCR and lists one record per CDR3 protein. The data hold approximately 20,000 distinct CDR3 sequences, with about 10% observed a single time. The rearrangement joins TRBV2 to TRBJ2-2, with 8 bases fitting TRBD2. Here the sequenced sample was PBMCs, taken at follow-up. This clonotype was obtained from a male donor with early-stage non-small cell lung cancer. This chain's CDR3 is CASSLAGSLSGELFF. Written as DNA, the CDR3 is TGTGCCAGCAGTTTAGCGGGATCTTTATCCGGGGAGCTGTTTTTT.